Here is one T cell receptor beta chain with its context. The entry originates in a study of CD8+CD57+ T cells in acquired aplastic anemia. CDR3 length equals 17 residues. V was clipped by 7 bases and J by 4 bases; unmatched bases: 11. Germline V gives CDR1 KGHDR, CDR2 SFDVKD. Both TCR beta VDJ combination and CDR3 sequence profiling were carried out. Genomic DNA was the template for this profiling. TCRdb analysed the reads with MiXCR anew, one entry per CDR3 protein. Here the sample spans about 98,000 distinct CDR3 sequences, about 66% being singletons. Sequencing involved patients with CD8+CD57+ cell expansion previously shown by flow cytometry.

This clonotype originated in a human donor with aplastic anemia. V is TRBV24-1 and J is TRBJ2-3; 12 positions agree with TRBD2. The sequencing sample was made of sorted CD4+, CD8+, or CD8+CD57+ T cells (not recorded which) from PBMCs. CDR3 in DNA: TGTGCCACCAGCTCAGCTAGCGGGGGGGCCGATCCAGATACGCAGTATTTT. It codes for CATSSASGGADPDTQYF.